The present TCR beta chain was sequenced within a study of cytomegalovirus exposure and HLA in healthy donors. Overall study findings and caveats: It emerged from a later analysis that several of the most significant clusters appeared to be linked to common viral pathogens. There were some V segments, including TRBV6-2 and TRBV6-3, excluded as indistinguishable.

Germline-derived CDR1 and CDR2 are MDHEN and SYDVKM. V was trimmed by 7 bases and J by 5 bases, leaving 23 bases between them. The CDR3 has 16 amino acids. Researchers ran the PCR with 60 Vbeta and 13 Jbeta primers. Some clones are missing from TCRdb's copy, which holds only in-frame ones; the method was immunoSEQ multiplex PCR. The sample holds about 160,000 clones, around 65% seen once. As for the donors, each was a healthy bone marrow donor. Only a few counts were recorded for this clone. Its specificity is unknown. This sequence joins TRBV28 and TRBJ2-5; TRBD2 might be the D (6 bases). The sample taken for sequencing was PBMCs. This receptor was taken from a woman in her 40s in good health and CMV-seropositive. The CDR3 spells CASTPPKPGSYETQYF. As DNA, the CDR3 is TGTGCCAGCACCCCCCCAAAGCCCGGGAGCTACGAGACCCAGTACTTC.